Below, 22 T cell receptor beta chains from the same sample are listed, as sequenced in a study of siplizumab effects on memory and regulatory T cells. TCRdb keeps only in-frame clones here, not all; method: immunoSEQ multiplex PCR. The sample contains 90,000 to 120,000 clones, around 95% of which appear only once. Material for sequencing was Tregs sorted from blood. The receptor source for this set is a human donor in good health.

The table lists this clone with a count of one. The rearrangement uses TRBV5-4 and TRBJ2-2; D is possibly TRBD1 (7 bases). Germline-derived CDR1 and CDR2 are SGHNT and YYREEE (reference sequence). V lost 2 bases and J 5 bases, leaving 10 bases between the germline ends. This CDR3 spans 14 amino acids. This CDR3 is CASSFQGGTGELFF. For the CDR3, the DNA is TGTGCCAGCAGCTTTCAGGGGGGTACCGGGGAGCTGTTTTTT.

The chain combines TRBV6-5 with TRBJ2-3; D is unresolved. Germline V gene sequence: CDR1 MNHEY, CDR2 SVGAGI. Trimming took 8 bases from V and 3 from J, leaving 12 bases between them. CDR3 length: 13 amino acids. The CDR3: CASYNPSTDTQYF. CDR3 in DNA: TGTGCCAGCTATAACCCTTCGACAGATACGCAGTATTTT.

The chain employs TRBV2 and TRBJ2-3; D is undetermined. Germline CDR1 reads SNHLY; CDR2 reads FYNNEI. CDR3 size: 11 residues. The germline V and J ends were trimmed by 6 bases and 4 bases, with 5 bases remaining between them. In nucleotides, the CDR3 is TGTGCCAGCAGGGCGGCAGATACGCAGTATTTT. Its translation is CASRAADTQYF.

CDR3 sequence reads: CASSYSSGSTTYEQYF. The CDR3 DNA sequence: TGTGCCAGCAGTTACTCTAGCGGGAGTACTACCTACGAGCAGTACTTC. The chain recombines TRBV6-6 with TRBJ2-7; 9 nucleotides line up with TRBD2. V lost 0 bases, J lost 2 bases, and 5 bases stayed unmatched. CDR3 size: 16 residues. From germline, CDR1 is MNHNY and CDR2 SVGAGI (reference sequence).

This rearrangement joins TRBV5-6 to TRBJ2-1; 10 bases line up with TRBD2. This CDR3 has 12 amino acids. Germline V gene lookup returns CDR1 SGHDT and CDR2 YYEEEE. Trimming removed 4 bases from V and 16 bases from J; junction bases left unmatched: 8. CDR3 nucleotides: TGTGCCAGCAGCACAATACTAGCGGGGTTTTTCTTC. As protein: CASSTILAGFFF.

This clone was seen just once. The rearrangement uses TRBV14 and TRBJ1-2; no clear D gene. V was trimmed by 3 bases and J by 7 bases, leaving 12 bases between them. CDR1 and CDR2 (germline): SGHDN, FVKESK. The CDR3 contains 13 residues. The CDR3 is CASSQTGGFGYTF. The CDR3 bases are TGTGCCAGCAGCCAGACGGGAGGCTTTGGCTACACCTTC.

This clone was counted between two and nine times. V and J are TRBV5-1 and TRBJ2-3, with 15 bases that match TRBD2. This CDR3 spans 18 amino acids. Germline V CDR1 and CDR2: SGHRS, YFSETQ. J lost 0 bases, V lost 1 base, and 3 bases had no gene match. CDR3 protein: CASSLWTSGRASTDTQYF. For the CDR3, the DNA is TGCGCCAGCAGCTTGTGGACTAGCGGGAGGGCTAGCACAGATACGCAGTATTTT.

The CDR3 reads CASSPTTGRGYTF. CDR3 DNA sequence: TGTGCCAGCAGCCCAACGACAGGGCGAGGCTACACCTTC. V is TRBV6-6 and J is TRBJ1-2, with 7 bases that match TRBD1. Losses at the gene ends were 6 bases for V and 8 bases for J; bases not matched to a gene: 9. There are 13 residues in the CDR3. CDR1 and CDR2 from the germline V gene are MNHNY and SVGAGI (reference sequence).

The chain carries TRBV20-1 and TRBJ2-5, with D unclear. V dropped 2 bases and J dropped 7 bases, with 5 bases sitting between them. The germline V gene encodes CDR1 DFQATT and CDR2 SNEGSKA (reference sequence). There are 10 residues in the CDR3. As DNA, the CDR3 is TGCAGTGCTAGACCAGGGACCCAGTACTTC. Translation: CSARPGTQYF.

The CDR3, as DNA: TGTGCCTGGACTCCCGGGACTAGCGGTTACAATGAGCAGTTCTTC. Amino acid sequence: CAWTPGTSGYNEQFF. The chain links TRBV30 to TRBJ2-1; 11 bases fit TRBD2. V was pared by 4 bases and J by 4 bases, with 6 bases of the junction left unmatched. CDR1 is GTSNPN, CDR2 SVGIG, per germline (reference sequence). CDR3 length: 15 residues.

In nucleotides, the CDR3 is TGTGCCACCGGGACAGGGGTGAACACTGAAGCTTTCTTT. As protein: CATGTGVNTEAFF. The gene calls are TRBV10-3 and TRBJ1-1, with TRBD1 identical over 10 bases. CDR3 length: 13 amino acids. With 10 bases clipped from V and 0 bases from J, the junction kept 2 bases outside the gene matches. CDR1 ENHRY and CDR2 SYGVKD come from the germline V gene.

This chain links TRBV29-1 with TRBJ2-7; 7 bases map to TRBD1. V shed 4 bases, J shed 7 bases, and the junction held 16 bases outside the gene matches. This CDR3 spans 15 amino acids. The V gene's germline CDR1 is SQVTM and CDR2 ANQGSEA. The CDR3 nucleotides are TGCAGCGTTGTCCGGGGACAGACGTCCACCGGAGAGCAGTACTTC. Translated, it gives CSVVRGQTSTGEQYF.

This sequence joins TRBV6-6 and TRBJ2-1, with 9 nucleotides matching TRBD1. This CDR3 contains 14 residues. Germline V lookup: CDR1 MNHNY, CDR2 SVGAGI (reference sequence). The V gene end was trimmed by 7 bases and the J gene end by 9 bases; junction bases not matched to a gene: 10. The CDR3: CASTFRQGGSEQFF. The CDR3 DNA follows: TGTGCCAGCACCTTCAGACAGGGGGGGAGTGAGCAGTTCTTC.

The V and J genes are TRBV6-1 and TRBJ1-1, with D possibly being TRBD1 (6 bases). The V end was cut by 1 base, the J end by 0 bases, with 12 bases between. The CDR3 has 16 amino acids. Per germline, CDR1 MNHNS and CDR2 SASEGT. The CDR3 here is CASSEGTVTLNTEAFF. In nucleotides, the CDR3 is TGTGCCAGCAGTGAAGGGACAGTGACATTGAACACTGAAGCTTTCTTT.

The chain carries TRBV7-9 and TRBJ2-1, with unresolved D. Between the trimmed V and J ends, which lost 7 bases and 5 bases, there was a span of 15 bases. Germline loops: CDR1 SEHNR, CDR2 FQNEAQ (reference sequence). The CDR3 covers 14 residues. CDR3 nucleotides: TGTGCCAGCACCCTAACCGGCGACAACAATGAGCAGTTCTTC. As protein: CASTLTGDNNEQFF.

J is TRBJ2-3 and V is TRBV15; 10 bases align to TRBD2. Looked up from germline, CDR1 is LNHNV and CDR2 is YYDKDF (reference sequence). The CDR3 runs 17 residues. The ends lost 3 bases at V and 5 bases at J; junction bases unmatched: 11. The CDR3 nucleotides are TGTGCCACCAGCAGCCCCTCATCTAGCGGGAGCGGAGATACGCAGTATTTT. Protein: CATSSPSSSGSGDTQYF.

The rearrangement joins TRBV9 to TRBJ2-5, with TRBD2 matching over 15 bases. Looked up from germline, CDR1 is SGDLS and CDR2 is YYNGEE. V shed 3 bases, J shed 5 bases, and the junction held 2 bases outside the gene matches. This CDR3 spans 15 amino acids. The CDR3 loop reads CASSEGTSGRETQYF. CDR3 bases: TGTGCCAGCAGCGAAGGGACTAGCGGGAGGGAGACCCAGTACTTC.

DNA for the CDR3: TGTGCCAGCAGCTTGTTTTTAACGGGAGGATACAATGAGCAGTTCTTC. Amino acids: CASSLFLTGGYNEQFF. This rearrangement joins TRBV5-6 to TRBJ2-1; 7 bases align to TRBD2. CDR3 length: 16 amino acids. Germline CDR1 is SGHDT and CDR2 is YYEEEE. With V trimmed by 1 base and J by 4 bases, 8 bases remained unmatched.

The chain's CDR3 is CARTTGPNQPQHF. The CDR3, as DNA: TGTGCCAGAACTACCGGACCTAATCAGCCCCAGCATTTT. This rearrangement joins TRBV2 to TRBJ1-5, with D hard to call. The V end lost 9 bases, the J end lost 4 bases, and 13 bases lay between the germline ends. The germline gives CDR1 SNHLY, CDR2 FYNNEI. This CDR3 spans 13 amino acids. Variable domain in full (rest from reference TRBV2 and TRBJ1-5): EPEVTQTPSHQVTQMGQEVILRCVPISNHLYFYWYRQILGQKVEFLVSFYNNEISEKSEIFDDQFSVERPDGSNFTLKIRSTKLEDSAMYFCARTTGPNQPQHFGDGTRLSIL.

The J gene is TRBJ1-1, the V gene TRBV28; no clear D gene. Trimming left V 3 bases short and J 6 bases short, with 8 bases between. CDR3 size: 12 residues. Germline lookup yields CDR1 MDHEN and CDR2 SYDVKM. The chain's CDR3 is CASSLGRPEAFF. Here the CDR3 DNA reads TGTGCCAGCAGTTTGGGGAGACCTGAAGCTTTCTTT.

This clone turned up a few times. The genes are TRBV7-9 and TRBJ1-2, with TRBD1 matching over 7 bases. CDR3 length equals 13 residues. The junction had 3 bases not matched to a gene; V was cut back by 1 base and J by 7 bases. Germline V gene sequence: CDR1 SEHNR, CDR2 FQNEAQ (reference sequence). The CDR3 DNA reads TGTGCCAGCAGCTTAGTGACAGGGTTTGGCTACACCTTC. This sequence encodes CASSLVTGFGYTF.

DNA of the CDR3: TGTGCCAGCAGCTTAGTAGGAAACACAGATACGCAGTATTTT. As protein: CASSLVGNTDTQYF. The V and J genes are TRBV7-6 and TRBJ2-3; no reliable D call. Trimming cost V 1 base and J 2 bases, with 7 bases left between them. CDR3 size: 14 residues. CDR1 and CDR2 (germline): SGHVS, FNYEAQ.